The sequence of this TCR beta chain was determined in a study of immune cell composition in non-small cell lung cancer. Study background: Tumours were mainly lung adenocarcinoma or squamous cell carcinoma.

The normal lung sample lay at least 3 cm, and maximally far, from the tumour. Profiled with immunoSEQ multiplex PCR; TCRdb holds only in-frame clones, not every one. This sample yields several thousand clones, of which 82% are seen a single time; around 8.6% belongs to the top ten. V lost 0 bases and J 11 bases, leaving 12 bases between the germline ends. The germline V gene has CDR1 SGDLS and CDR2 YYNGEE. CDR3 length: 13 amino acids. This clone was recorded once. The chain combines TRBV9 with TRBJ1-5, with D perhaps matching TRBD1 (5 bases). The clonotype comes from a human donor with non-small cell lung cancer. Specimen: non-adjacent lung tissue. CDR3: CASSVGDGGAQHF. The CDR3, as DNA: TGTGCCAGCAGCGTAGGGGACGGAGGGGCCCAGCATTTT.